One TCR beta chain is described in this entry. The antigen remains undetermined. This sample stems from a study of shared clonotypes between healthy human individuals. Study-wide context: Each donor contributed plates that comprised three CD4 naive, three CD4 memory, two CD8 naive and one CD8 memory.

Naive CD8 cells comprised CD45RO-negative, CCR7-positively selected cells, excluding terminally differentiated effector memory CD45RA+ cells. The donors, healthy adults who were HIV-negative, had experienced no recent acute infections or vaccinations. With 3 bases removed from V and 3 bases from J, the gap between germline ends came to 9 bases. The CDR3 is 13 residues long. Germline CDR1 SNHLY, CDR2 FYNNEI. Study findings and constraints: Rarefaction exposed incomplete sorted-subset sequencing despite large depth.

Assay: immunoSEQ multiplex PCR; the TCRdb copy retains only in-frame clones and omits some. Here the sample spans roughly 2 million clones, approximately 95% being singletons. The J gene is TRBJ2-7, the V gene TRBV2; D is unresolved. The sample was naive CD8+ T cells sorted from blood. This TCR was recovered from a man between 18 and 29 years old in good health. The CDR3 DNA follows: TGTGCCAGCAGTGACAAAACATTCTACGAGCAGTACTTC. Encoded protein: CASSDKTFYEQYF.